The sequence of this T cell receptor beta chain was determined in a study of identical twins. Findings and caveats of the study: Cross-sectional statistical analysis, not tracking of the same donors, underpinned the conclusions. Fewer insertions marked abundant cord blood beta clonotypes; young adult naive trended weakly, memory not at all.

This clonotype turned up a few times. Its antigen is still unknown. Germline V gene sequence: CDR1 MNHEY, CDR2 SVGEGT. The CDR3 sequence is 20 residues long. V gave up 2 bases and J gave up 1 base; unmatched junction bases: 12. TCRdb re-derived calls from the 5' RACE reads in MiXCR, one entry per CDR3 protein. The sample lists 690,000 or so distinct CDR3 sequences; roughly 6% were seen once. The chain is built from TRBV6-2 or TRBV6-3 and TRBJ2-1, with 12 nucleotides matching TRBD2. The sequence derives from a man between 18 and 35 years old in good health. The specimen sequenced was naive T cells sorted from blood. CDR3 nucleotide sequence: TGTGCCAGCAGTTACATCCCGGCTAGCGGGAGGGCCTATTCCTACAATGAGCAGTTCTTC. Amino acids: CASSYIPASGRAYSYNEQFF.